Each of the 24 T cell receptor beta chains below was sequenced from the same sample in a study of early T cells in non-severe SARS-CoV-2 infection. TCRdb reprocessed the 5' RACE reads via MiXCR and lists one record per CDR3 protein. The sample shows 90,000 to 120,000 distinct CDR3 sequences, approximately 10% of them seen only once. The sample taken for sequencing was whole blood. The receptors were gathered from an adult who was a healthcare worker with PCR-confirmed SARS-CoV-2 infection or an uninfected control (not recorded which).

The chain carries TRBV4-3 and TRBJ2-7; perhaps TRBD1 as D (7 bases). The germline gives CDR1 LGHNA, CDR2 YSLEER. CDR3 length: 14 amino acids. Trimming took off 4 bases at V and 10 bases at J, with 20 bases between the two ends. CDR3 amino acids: CASSPGQDPAGQYF. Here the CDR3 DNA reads TGCGCCAGCAGCCCCGGACAGGATCCTGCGGGACAGTACTTC.

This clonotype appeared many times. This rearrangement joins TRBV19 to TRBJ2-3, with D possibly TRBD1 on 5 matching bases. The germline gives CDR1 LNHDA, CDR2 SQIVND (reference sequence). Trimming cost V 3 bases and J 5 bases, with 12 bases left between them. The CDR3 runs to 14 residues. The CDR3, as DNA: TGTGCCAGTAGTATCACGGACACGAGAGATACGCAGTATTTT. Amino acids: CASSITDTRDTQYF.

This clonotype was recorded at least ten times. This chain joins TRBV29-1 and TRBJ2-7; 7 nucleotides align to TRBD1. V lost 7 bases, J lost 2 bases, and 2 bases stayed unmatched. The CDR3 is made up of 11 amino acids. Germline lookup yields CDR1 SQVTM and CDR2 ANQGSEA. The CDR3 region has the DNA TGCAGCGCTGGGACAGCCTACGAGCAGTACTTC. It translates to CSAGTAYEQYF.

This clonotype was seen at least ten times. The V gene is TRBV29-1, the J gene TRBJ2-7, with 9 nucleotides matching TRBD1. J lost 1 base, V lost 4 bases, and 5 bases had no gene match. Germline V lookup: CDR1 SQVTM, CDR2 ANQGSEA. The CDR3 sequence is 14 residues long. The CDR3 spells CSVGGQGGSYEQYF. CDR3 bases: TGCAGCGTTGGGGGACAGGGAGGGTCCTACGAGCAGTACTTC.

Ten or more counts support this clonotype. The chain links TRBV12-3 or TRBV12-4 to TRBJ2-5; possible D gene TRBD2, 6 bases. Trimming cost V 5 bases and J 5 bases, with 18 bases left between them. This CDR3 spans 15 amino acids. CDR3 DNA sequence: TGTGCCAGCAGTGCCCGGGACGGACTACCGGAGACCCAGTACTTC. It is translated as CASSARDGLPETQYF.

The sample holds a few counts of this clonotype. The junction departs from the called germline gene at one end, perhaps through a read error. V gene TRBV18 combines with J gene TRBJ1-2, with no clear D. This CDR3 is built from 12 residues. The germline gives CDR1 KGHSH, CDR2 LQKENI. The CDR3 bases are TGTGCCAGCTCACTCGACCGGGCCGGGGAGGCCTTC. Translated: CASSLDRAGEAF.

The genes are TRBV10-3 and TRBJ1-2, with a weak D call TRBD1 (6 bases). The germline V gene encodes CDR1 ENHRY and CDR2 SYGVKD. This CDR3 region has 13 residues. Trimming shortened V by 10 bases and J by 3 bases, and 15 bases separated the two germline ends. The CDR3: CATFRDNDYGYTF. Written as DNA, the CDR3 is TGTGCCACATTCCGGGACAACGACTATGGCTACACCTTC.

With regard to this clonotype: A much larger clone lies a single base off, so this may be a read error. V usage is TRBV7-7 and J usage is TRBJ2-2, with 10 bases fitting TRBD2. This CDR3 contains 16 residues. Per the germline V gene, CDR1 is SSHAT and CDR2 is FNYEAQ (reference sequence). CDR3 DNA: TGTGCCAGCAGCAAATCCGGGACTAGCGTCCCCGGGGAGCTGCTTTTT. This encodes CASSKSGTSVPGELLF.

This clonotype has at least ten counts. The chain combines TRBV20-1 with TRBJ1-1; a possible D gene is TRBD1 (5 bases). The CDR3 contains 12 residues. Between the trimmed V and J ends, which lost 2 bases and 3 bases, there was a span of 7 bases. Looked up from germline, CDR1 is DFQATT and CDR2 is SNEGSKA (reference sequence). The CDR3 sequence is CSARIGDTEAFF. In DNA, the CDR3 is TGCAGTGCTAGAATAGGGGACACTGAAGCTTTCTTT.

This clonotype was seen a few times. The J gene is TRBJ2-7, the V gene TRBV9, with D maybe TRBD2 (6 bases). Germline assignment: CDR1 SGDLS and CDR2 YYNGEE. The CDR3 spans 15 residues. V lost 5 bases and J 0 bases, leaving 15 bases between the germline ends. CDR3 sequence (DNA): TGTGCCAGCAGTGGGCGGGACCTCTTCTCCTACGAGCAGTACTTC. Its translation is CASSGRDLFSYEQYF.

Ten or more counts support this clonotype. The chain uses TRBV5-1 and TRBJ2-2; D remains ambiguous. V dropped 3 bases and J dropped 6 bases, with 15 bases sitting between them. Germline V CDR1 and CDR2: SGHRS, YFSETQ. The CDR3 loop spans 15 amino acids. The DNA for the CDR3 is TGCGCCAGCAGCTCCATAACTTCGACCGCCGGGGAGCTGTTTTTT. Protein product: CASSSITSTAGELFF.

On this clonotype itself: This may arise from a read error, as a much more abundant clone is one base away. The CDR3 sequence: CASRDRSNTEAFF. CDR3 coding DNA: TGTGCCAGCAGAGACAGGTCGAACACTGAAGCTTTCTTT. The chain combines TRBV5-8 with TRBJ1-1; D perhaps matches TRBD1 (6 bases). The CDR3 totals 13 residues. Germline V gene sequence: CDR1 SGHTS, CDR2 YDEGEE. With 5 bases removed from V and 1 base from J, the gap between germline ends came to 9 bases.

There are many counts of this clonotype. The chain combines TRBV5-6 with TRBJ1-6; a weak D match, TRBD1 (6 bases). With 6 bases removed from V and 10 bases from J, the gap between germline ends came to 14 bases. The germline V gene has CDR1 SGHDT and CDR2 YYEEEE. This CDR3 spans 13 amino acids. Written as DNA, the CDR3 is TGTGCCAGCACGCGACAGGCCGGGTCACCCCTCCACTTT. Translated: CASTRQAGSPLHF.

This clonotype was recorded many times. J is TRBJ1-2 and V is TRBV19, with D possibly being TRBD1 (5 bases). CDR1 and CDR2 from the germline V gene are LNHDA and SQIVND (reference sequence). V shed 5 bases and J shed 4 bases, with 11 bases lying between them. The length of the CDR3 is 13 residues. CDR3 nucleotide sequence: TGTGCCAGTAGTGTGGGACGCGGCTATGGCTACACCTTC. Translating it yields CASSVGRGYGYTF.

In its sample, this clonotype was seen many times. CDR3 region: CASSQDPNTEAFF. The CDR3 DNA reads as TGCGCCAGCAGCCAGGACCCCAACACTGAAGCTTTCTTT. V is TRBV4-1 and J is TRBJ1-1; unclear D gene. Looked up from germline, CDR1 is MGHRA and CDR2 is YSYEKL. CDR3 length equals 13 residues. Trimming left V 3 bases short and J 2 bases short, with 7 bases between.

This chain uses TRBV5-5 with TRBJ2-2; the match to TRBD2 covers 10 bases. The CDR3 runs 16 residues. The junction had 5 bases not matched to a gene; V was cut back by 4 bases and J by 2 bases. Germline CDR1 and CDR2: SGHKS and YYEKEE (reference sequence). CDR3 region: CASSPGLAVNTGELFF. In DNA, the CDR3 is TGTGCCAGCAGCCCCGGACTAGCGGTTAACACCGGGGAGCTGTTTTTT.

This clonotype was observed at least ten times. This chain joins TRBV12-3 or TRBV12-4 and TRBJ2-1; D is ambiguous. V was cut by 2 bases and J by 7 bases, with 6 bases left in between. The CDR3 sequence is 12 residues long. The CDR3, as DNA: TGTGCCAGCAGTTTATACGGAAATGAGCAGTTCTTC. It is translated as CASSLYGNEQFF.

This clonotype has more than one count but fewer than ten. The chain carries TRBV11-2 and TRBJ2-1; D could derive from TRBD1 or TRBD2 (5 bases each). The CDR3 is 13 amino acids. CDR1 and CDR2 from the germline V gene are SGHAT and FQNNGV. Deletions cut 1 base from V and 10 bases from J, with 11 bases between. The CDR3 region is CASSLGGWGEQFF. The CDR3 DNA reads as TGTGCCAGCAGCTTAGGAGGATGGGGGGAGCAGTTCTTC.

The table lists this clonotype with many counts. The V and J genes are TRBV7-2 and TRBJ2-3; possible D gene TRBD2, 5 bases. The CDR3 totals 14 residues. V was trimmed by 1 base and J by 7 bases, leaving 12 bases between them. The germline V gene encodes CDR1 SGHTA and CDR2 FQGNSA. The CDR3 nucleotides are TGTGCCAGCAGCTTAGATTCGGGATTAAATACGCAGTATTTT. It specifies CASSLDSGLNTQYF.

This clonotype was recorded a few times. The CDR3 DNA follows: TGTGCCAGCAGCTTAGGTCGACAGGCCCCGGCCTACGAGCAGTACTTC. This translates into CASSLGRQAPAYEQYF. This chain uses TRBV7-6 with TRBJ2-7; tentatively, D is TRBD1 (6 bases). V shed 1 base and J shed 2 bases, with 15 bases lying between them. The CDR3 is made up of 16 amino acids. Germline V gene lookup returns CDR1 SGHVS and CDR2 FNYEAQ.

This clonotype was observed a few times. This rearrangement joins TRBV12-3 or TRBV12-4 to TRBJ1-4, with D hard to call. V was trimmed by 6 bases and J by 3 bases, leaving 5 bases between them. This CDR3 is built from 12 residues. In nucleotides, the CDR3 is TGTGCCAGCAGGGCACCTAATGAAAAACTGTTTTTT. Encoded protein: CASRAPNEKLFF.

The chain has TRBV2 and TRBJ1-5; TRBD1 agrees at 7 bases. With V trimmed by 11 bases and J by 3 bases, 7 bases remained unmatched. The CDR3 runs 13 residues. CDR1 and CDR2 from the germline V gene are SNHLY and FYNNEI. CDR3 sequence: CAVKGQINQPQHF. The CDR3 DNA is TGTGCCGTCAAGGGACAGATCAATCAGCCCCAGCATTTT.

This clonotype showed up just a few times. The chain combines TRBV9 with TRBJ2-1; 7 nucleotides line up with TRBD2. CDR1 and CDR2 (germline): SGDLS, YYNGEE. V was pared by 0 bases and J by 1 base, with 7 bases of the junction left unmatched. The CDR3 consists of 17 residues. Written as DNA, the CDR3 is TGTGCCAGCAGCGTAGAGGCGGGAGCGCCTTCCTACAATGAGCAGTTCTTC. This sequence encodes CASSVEAGAPSYNEQFF.

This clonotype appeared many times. The CDR3 is CSARRGGGTLSYNEQFF. Here the CDR3 DNA reads TGCAGTGCTAGAAGAGGGGGCGGGACCTTATCCTACAATGAGCAGTTCTTC. V is TRBV20-1 and J is TRBJ2-1, with D possibly being TRBD1 (7 bases). Trimming pared 2 bases from V and 1 base from J, leaving 18 bases between. The germline gives CDR1 DFQATT, CDR2 SNEGSKA (reference sequence). This CDR3 spans 17 amino acids.